Presented here are 8 T cell receptor beta chains from one specimen sequenced in a study of T cell changes during pregnancy in multiple sclerosis (dated by TCRdb to 2018 to 2020). Libraries were built with the immunoSEQ multiplex PCR assay. TCRdb holds this immuneACCESS table with in-frame rearrangements only. Some clones are missing; in checked studies, unresolved V genes explain under half, and the rest has no known cause. The table for this sample lists tens of thousands of clones; approximately 89% of them were counted only once. Jointly, the top ten make up about 10% of the sample. The material was CD8+ T cells from peripheral blood mononuclear cells, obtained in the second trimester of pregnancy. The source is a female donor with multiple sclerosis, enrolled in a pregnancy study.

In DNA form, the CDR3 reads TGTGCCAGCAGTGAAGTGGCGGGGGGGGGTGGCTACACCTTC. Protein: CASSEVAGGGGYTF. The chain uses TRBV6-1 and TRBJ1-2; a possible D gene is TRBD1 (5 bases). The germline V gene encodes CDR1 MNHNS and CDR2 SASEGT. The V end was cut by 1 base, the J end by 7 bases, with 13 bases between. The CDR3 length is 14 residues.

This sequence joins TRBV5-6 and TRBJ2-3; D gene unclear. V shed 2 bases and J shed 2 bases, with 3 bases lying between them. The germline V gene has CDR1 SGHDT and CDR2 YYEEEE. This CDR3 spans 12 amino acids. The CDR3 protein is CASSFFTDTQYF. As DNA, the CDR3 is TGTGCCAGCAGCTTCTTCACAGATACGCAGTATTTT.

The J gene is TRBJ2-1, the V gene TRBV7-3; 10 positions match TRBD2. From germline, CDR1 is SGHTA and CDR2 FQGTGA. Losses at the gene ends were 5 bases for V and 4 bases for J; bases not matched to a gene: 14. CDR3 size: 18 residues. Here the CDR3 reads CASSLKSPRTSGYNEQFF. The CDR3 DNA sequence: TGTGCCAGCAGCCTCAAGTCCCCCCGGACTAGCGGATACAATGAGCAGTTCTTC.

The genes are TRBV5-4 and TRBJ2-7; 11 nucleotides line up with TRBD1. This CDR3 is built from 15 residues. Per the germline V gene, CDR1 is SGHNT and CDR2 is YYREEE (reference sequence). V gave up 0 bases and J gave up 5 bases; unmatched junction bases: 4. This CDR3 is CASSLGTGGGNEQYF. CDR3 bases: TGTGCCAGCAGCTTGGGGACAGGGGGCGGCAACGAGCAGTACTTC.

The J gene is TRBJ2-7, the V gene TRBV5-1; 9 bases line up with TRBD1. The ends lost 4 bases at V and 5 bases at J; junction bases unmatched: 13. CDR3 size: 16 residues. Germline V CDR1 and CDR2: SGHRS, YFSETQ. CDR3 region: CASSTLPRDRVDEQYF. DNA of the CDR3: TGCGCCAGCAGCACCTTACCCCGGGACAGGGTTGACGAGCAGTACTTC.

The V and J genes are TRBV6-5 and TRBJ1-2; maybe TRBD1 (5 bases). Trimming took off 9 bases at V and 2 bases at J, with 10 bases between the two ends. The CDR3 runs 12 residues. Germline V CDR1 and CDR2: MNHEY, SVGAGI. The CDR3 loop is CASFGGNYGYTF. The CDR3 region has the DNA TGTGCCAGTTTTGGGGGGAACTATGGCTACACCTTC.

The chain recombines TRBV6-5 with TRBJ1-4; D is ambiguous. CDR3 length: 16 amino acids. CDR1 MNHEY and CDR2 SVGAGI come from the germline V gene. With 0 bases removed from V and 8 bases from J, the gap between germline ends came to 16 bases. CDR3 in DNA: TGTGCCAGCAGTTACTCGAGGGCAAAACTAAAAGAAAAACTGTTTTTT. Protein: CASSYSRAKLKEKLFF.

The chain employs TRBV27 and TRBJ2-2; no definite D call. V dropped 6 bases and J dropped 3 bases, with 8 bases sitting between them. Germline loops: CDR1 MNHEY, CDR2 SMNVEV (reference sequence). The CDR3 is 13 amino acids. CDR3 DNA: TGTGCCAGCAGCTTGGGCTACACCGGGGAGCTGTTTTTT. This encodes CASSLGYTGELFF.